Each of the 16 T cell receptor beta chains below was sequenced from the same sample in a study of T-cell reconstitution after alpha-beta-depleted transplantation in children. Unique molecular identifiers were built into the TCRbeta library. TCRdb processed the PCR reads anew with MiXCR; each CDR3 protein has one entry. This sample has about 580,000 distinct CDR3 sequences; roughly 23% occur once, and the top ten carry less than 15%. The sample in question was PBMCs, mostly from graft donor cells, obtained 360 days after TCRalphabeta/CD19-depleted stem cell transplant. These receptors all stem from a boy under two years old who had a stem cell transplant for acute myeloid leukemia, so the T cells may come from the graft donor.

In this sample, this clonotype turned up many times. V usage is TRBV11-1 and J usage is TRBJ2-1, with D possibly matching TRBD2 (6 bases). CDR3 length: 15 amino acids. Per germline, CDR1 SGHAT and CDR2 FQDESV (reference sequence). The V end lost 3 bases, the J end lost 0 bases, and 9 bases lay between the germline ends. The CDR3 region has the DNA TGTGCCAGCAGCTTCCGACTAGACTCCTACAATGAGCAGTTCTTC. Translation: CASSFRLDSYNEQFF.

The chain links TRBV20-1 to TRBJ1-4; D not resolved. V shed 6 bases and J shed 3 bases, with 11 bases lying between them. From germline, CDR1 is DFQATT and CDR2 SNEGSKA (reference sequence). This CDR3 spans 13 amino acids. CDR3 sequence: CSATRRPNEKLFF. The CDR3 coding sequence is TGCAGTGCGACCAGGAGGCCTAATGAAAAACTGTTTTTT.

The chain recombines TRBV5-1 with TRBJ2-2; TRBD2 aligns across 12 bases. V trimming: 1 base; J trimming: 1 base; junction bases outside the gene matches: 11. Germline V gene lookup returns CDR1 SGHRS and CDR2 YFSETQ. This CDR3 has 20 residues. The CDR3 region has the DNA TGCGCCAGCAGCTTGTTGGGGACTAGCGGGTTGTCTGAGAACACCGGGGAGCTGTTTTTT. This gives the protein CASSLLGTSGLSENTGELFF. Drawing the rest from reference TRBV5-1 and TRBJ2-2, the complete variable domain is KAGVTQTPRYLIKTRGQQVTLSCSPISGHRSVSWYQQTPGQGLQFLFEYFSETQRNKGNFPGRFSGRQFSNSRSEMNVSTLELGDSALYLCASSLLGTSGLSENTGELFFGEGSRLTVL.

This clonotype came up a few times. The chain's CDR3 is CSAKQGRPEAFF. The DNA for the CDR3 is TGCAGTGCCAAACAGGGGAGGCCTGAAGCTTTCTTT. The chain combines TRBV20-1 with TRBJ1-1; 7 nucleotides match TRBD1. Looked up from germline, CDR1 is DFQATT and CDR2 is SNEGSKA (reference sequence). The J segment lost 6 bases and the V segment lost 6 bases, leaving 7 bases of the junction unmatched. The CDR3 contains 12 residues.

This clonotype has a count of ten or more. The rearrangement links TRBV12-3 or TRBV12-4 to TRBJ1-1; 7 bases are a match to TRBD1. The J segment lost 0 bases and the V segment lost 0 bases, leaving 4 bases of the junction unmatched. The CDR3 extends over 16 amino acids. The CDR3 region is CASSLAVQGMNTEAFF. CDR3 coding DNA: TGTGCCAGCAGTTTAGCGGTACAGGGGATGAACACTGAAGCTTTCTTT.

In its sample, this clonotype was seen many times. J is TRBJ2-5 and V is TRBV7-9, with D unclear. V was clipped by 1 base and J by 2 bases, with 8 bases between them. Germline V gene lookup returns CDR1 SEHNR and CDR2 FQNEAQ (reference sequence). The CDR3 sequence is 14 residues long. The CDR3 sequence: CASSLGPVQETQYF. The CDR3 DNA follows: TGTGCCAGCAGCTTAGGTCCAGTTCAAGAGACCCAGTACTTC.

This clonotype showed up many times. The chain uses TRBV20-1 and TRBJ2-2, with 10 nucleotides matching TRBD1. Germline CDR1 is DFQATT and CDR2 is SNEGSKA (reference sequence). V lost 4 bases to trimming and J lost 5 bases; unmatched junction nucleotides: 10. The CDR3 has 16 residues. DNA of the CDR3: TGCAGTGCTACCTTACCGGGACAGGGGCTTACCGGGGAGCTGTTTTTT. It codes for CSATLPGQGLTGELFF.

The V call is TRBV11-2, the J call TRBJ2-1; D uncertain. Germline CDR1 SGHAT, CDR2 FQNNGV. The V and J ends lost 3 bases and 2 bases respectively, with 14 bases between them. This CDR3 region has 16 residues. The CDR3 reads CASSLGTIPPYNEQFF. The CDR3 DNA is TGTGCCAGCAGCTTGGGTACAATCCCCCCCTACAATGAGCAGTTCTTC.

There are many counts of this clonotype. One junction end does not reproduce the germline sequence, and a read error may be involved. J is TRBJ1-1 and V is TRBV10-3; D unresolved. The CDR3 length is 12 residues. The germline CDR1 and CDR2 sequences are ENHRY and SYGVKD. CDR3 DNA: TGTGCCATCAATGAGGGTAACGCTGAAGCTTTCTTT. It is translated as CAINEGNAEAFF.

The genes are TRBV5-1 and TRBJ2-5, with D possibly being TRBD1 (6 bases). With 2 bases removed from V and 1 base from J, the gap between germline ends came to 15 bases. Germline lookup yields CDR1 SGHRS and CDR2 YFSETQ. The CDR3 is 16 residues long. CDR3 sequence (DNA): TGCGCCAGCAGCTTCTTTCCGCAGGACAGCCAAGAGACCCAGTACTTC. Translated, it gives CASSFFPQDSQETQYF.

The chain joins TRBV29-1 to TRBJ1-2, with D possibly being TRBD1 (6 bases). Germline CDR1 is SQVTM and CDR2 is ANQGSEA. Trimming removed 0 bases at V and 3 bases at J, with 8 bases between. The CDR3 spans 13 residues. CDR3 protein: CSVEDYRDYGYTF. The CDR3 region has the DNA TGCAGCGTTGAAGATTACAGGGACTATGGCTACACCTTC.

This clonotype was seen a handful of times. The gene calls are TRBV15 and TRBJ2-2; D call uncertain. The germline V gene has CDR1 LNHNV and CDR2 YYDKDF (reference sequence). The CDR3 has 14 residues. V lost 9 bases to trimming and J lost 2 bases, with 13 bases between them. The CDR3: CATNGQANTGELFF. In DNA form, the CDR3 reads TGTGCCACGAACGGGCAGGCTAACACCGGGGAGCTGTTTTTT.

This clonotype was counted only a few times. This chain links TRBV5-1 with TRBJ2-1, with D tentatively TRBD1 (5 bases). Per germline, CDR1 SGHRS and CDR2 YFSETQ. With 2 bases removed from V and 9 bases from J, the gap between germline ends came to 9 bases. The CDR3 contains 12 residues. The CDR3 loop is CASSFRVTEQFF. CDR3 in DNA: TGCGCCAGCAGCTTCAGGGTCACTGAGCAGTTCTTC.

The sample holds many counts of this clonotype. J is TRBJ2-6 and V is TRBV7-2, with D uncertain. Trimming removed 3 bases from V and 0 bases from J, with 15 bases in between. The germline gives CDR1 SGHTA, CDR2 FQGNSA. The CDR3 spans 18 residues. The CDR3: CASSFAVGGNSGANVLTF. CDR3 nucleotide sequence: TGTGCCAGCAGCTTCGCTGTGGGCGGTAACTCTGGGGCCAACGTCCTGACTTTC.

This clonotype came up many times. The chain recombines TRBV2 with TRBJ1-1; the D gene is possibly TRBD1 (5 bases). Germline V CDR1 and CDR2: SNHLY, FYNNEI. V lost 3 bases to trimming and J lost 5 bases, with 10 bases between them. The length of the CDR3 is 13 residues. The CDR3 here is CASSEQGRTEAFF. The DNA of the CDR3 is TGTGCCAGCAGTGAGCAGGGCCGTACTGAAGCTTTCTTT.

This clonotype was counted many times. V usage is TRBV6-2 or TRBV6-3 and J usage is TRBJ2-5, with a possible D match to TRBD1 (5 bases). The germline V gene has CDR1 MNHEY and CDR2 SVGEGT. Between the trimmed V and J ends, which lost 8 bases and 1 base, there was a span of 11 bases. CDR3 length: 13 residues. The CDR3 loop is CASGSRVQETQYF. DNA for the CDR3: TGTGCCAGCGGCTCCAGGGTCCAAGAGACCCAGTACTTC.